This TCR beta chain derives from a study of blood T cell repertoires in COVID-19. The CDR3 loop spans 18 amino acids. Germline CDR1 and CDR2: LGHNT and FRNRAP. V shed 5 bases and J shed 0 bases, with 20 bases lying between them. Some clones are missing from TCRdb's copy, which holds only in-frame ones; the method was immunoSEQ multiplex PCR. Found here are some 69,000 clones, more than 80% of them singletons; the top ten hold roughly 20%. The sequence was obtained from a woman in her sixties or seventies with acute or convalescent COVID-19. The chain couples TRBV12-5 to TRBJ2-4, with a tentative D call TRBD1 (6 bases). Sequencing was done on a sample of peripheral blood. CDR3 DNA sequence: TGTGCTAGTGGTACGTCGACAGGAATAATACTAGCCAAAAACATTCAGTACTTC. Amino acid sequence: CASGTSTGIILAKNIQYF.